This T cell receptor beta chain was recorded in a study of T-cell memory formation after mild COVID-19. UMIs and sample barcodes were carried by the TCR alpha and TCR beta cDNA libraries that 5'RACE produced using constant-segment primers. TCRdb reprocessed the 5' RACE reads via MiXCR and lists one record per CDR3 protein. The sample records 450,000 to 700,000 distinct CDR3 sequences, roughly 18% being singletons. The study, taken as a whole, reports: The pre-infection memory compartment contained some responding clones, suggesting cross-reactive memory joined. Those CD4+ clones that contracted were mainly in CM and EM (CD8+ ones in EMRA).

This CDR3 has 15 residues. Unmatched junction bases numbered 4, after V lost 3 bases and J lost 2 bases. CDR1 and CDR2 from the germline V gene are MRHNA and SNTAGT. This clonotype was observed many times. Antigen: not known. The receptor's source is an adult woman who had mild COVID-19 (a few samples of this study predate the infection). Cell type and time point are not known. The sequenced sample consisted of PBMCs or a T cell subset sorted from them (not recorded which). This sequence joins TRBV6-4 and TRBJ2-3, with TRBD2 matching over 8 bases. The CDR3 region has the DNA TGTGCCAGCAGTGAAACGGGGGGGCCCACAGATACGCAGTATTTT. Translation: CASSETGGPTDTQYF.